The TCR beta chain described here comes from a study of blood T cell repertoires in COVID-19. Original analysis: By means of reference gene primer amplification, nucleated cell counts were estimated. Using immunoSEQ multiplex PCR, the repertoire was profiled, and TCRdb retains in-frame clones only, with some absent. V and J calls and clone size are as listed in that table; D and trimming were resolved from the DNA. The sample lists 220,000 or so clones; around 86% were seen once. This CDR3 spans 17 amino acids. The genes are TRBV21-1 and TRBJ2-7; TRBD1, as called in the table, went unchecked against the DNA. TRBV21-1 is reported as a pseudogene. This clonotype originated in a woman aged 45 to 65 with COVID-19, enrolled during active disease. Sequencing was done on a sample of peripheral blood. DNA of the CDR3: TGTGCCAGCAGCAAAGGGGGAAAGGGGGCGAAAGGAGACGAGCAGTACGTC. This codes for CASSKGGKGAKGDEQYV.